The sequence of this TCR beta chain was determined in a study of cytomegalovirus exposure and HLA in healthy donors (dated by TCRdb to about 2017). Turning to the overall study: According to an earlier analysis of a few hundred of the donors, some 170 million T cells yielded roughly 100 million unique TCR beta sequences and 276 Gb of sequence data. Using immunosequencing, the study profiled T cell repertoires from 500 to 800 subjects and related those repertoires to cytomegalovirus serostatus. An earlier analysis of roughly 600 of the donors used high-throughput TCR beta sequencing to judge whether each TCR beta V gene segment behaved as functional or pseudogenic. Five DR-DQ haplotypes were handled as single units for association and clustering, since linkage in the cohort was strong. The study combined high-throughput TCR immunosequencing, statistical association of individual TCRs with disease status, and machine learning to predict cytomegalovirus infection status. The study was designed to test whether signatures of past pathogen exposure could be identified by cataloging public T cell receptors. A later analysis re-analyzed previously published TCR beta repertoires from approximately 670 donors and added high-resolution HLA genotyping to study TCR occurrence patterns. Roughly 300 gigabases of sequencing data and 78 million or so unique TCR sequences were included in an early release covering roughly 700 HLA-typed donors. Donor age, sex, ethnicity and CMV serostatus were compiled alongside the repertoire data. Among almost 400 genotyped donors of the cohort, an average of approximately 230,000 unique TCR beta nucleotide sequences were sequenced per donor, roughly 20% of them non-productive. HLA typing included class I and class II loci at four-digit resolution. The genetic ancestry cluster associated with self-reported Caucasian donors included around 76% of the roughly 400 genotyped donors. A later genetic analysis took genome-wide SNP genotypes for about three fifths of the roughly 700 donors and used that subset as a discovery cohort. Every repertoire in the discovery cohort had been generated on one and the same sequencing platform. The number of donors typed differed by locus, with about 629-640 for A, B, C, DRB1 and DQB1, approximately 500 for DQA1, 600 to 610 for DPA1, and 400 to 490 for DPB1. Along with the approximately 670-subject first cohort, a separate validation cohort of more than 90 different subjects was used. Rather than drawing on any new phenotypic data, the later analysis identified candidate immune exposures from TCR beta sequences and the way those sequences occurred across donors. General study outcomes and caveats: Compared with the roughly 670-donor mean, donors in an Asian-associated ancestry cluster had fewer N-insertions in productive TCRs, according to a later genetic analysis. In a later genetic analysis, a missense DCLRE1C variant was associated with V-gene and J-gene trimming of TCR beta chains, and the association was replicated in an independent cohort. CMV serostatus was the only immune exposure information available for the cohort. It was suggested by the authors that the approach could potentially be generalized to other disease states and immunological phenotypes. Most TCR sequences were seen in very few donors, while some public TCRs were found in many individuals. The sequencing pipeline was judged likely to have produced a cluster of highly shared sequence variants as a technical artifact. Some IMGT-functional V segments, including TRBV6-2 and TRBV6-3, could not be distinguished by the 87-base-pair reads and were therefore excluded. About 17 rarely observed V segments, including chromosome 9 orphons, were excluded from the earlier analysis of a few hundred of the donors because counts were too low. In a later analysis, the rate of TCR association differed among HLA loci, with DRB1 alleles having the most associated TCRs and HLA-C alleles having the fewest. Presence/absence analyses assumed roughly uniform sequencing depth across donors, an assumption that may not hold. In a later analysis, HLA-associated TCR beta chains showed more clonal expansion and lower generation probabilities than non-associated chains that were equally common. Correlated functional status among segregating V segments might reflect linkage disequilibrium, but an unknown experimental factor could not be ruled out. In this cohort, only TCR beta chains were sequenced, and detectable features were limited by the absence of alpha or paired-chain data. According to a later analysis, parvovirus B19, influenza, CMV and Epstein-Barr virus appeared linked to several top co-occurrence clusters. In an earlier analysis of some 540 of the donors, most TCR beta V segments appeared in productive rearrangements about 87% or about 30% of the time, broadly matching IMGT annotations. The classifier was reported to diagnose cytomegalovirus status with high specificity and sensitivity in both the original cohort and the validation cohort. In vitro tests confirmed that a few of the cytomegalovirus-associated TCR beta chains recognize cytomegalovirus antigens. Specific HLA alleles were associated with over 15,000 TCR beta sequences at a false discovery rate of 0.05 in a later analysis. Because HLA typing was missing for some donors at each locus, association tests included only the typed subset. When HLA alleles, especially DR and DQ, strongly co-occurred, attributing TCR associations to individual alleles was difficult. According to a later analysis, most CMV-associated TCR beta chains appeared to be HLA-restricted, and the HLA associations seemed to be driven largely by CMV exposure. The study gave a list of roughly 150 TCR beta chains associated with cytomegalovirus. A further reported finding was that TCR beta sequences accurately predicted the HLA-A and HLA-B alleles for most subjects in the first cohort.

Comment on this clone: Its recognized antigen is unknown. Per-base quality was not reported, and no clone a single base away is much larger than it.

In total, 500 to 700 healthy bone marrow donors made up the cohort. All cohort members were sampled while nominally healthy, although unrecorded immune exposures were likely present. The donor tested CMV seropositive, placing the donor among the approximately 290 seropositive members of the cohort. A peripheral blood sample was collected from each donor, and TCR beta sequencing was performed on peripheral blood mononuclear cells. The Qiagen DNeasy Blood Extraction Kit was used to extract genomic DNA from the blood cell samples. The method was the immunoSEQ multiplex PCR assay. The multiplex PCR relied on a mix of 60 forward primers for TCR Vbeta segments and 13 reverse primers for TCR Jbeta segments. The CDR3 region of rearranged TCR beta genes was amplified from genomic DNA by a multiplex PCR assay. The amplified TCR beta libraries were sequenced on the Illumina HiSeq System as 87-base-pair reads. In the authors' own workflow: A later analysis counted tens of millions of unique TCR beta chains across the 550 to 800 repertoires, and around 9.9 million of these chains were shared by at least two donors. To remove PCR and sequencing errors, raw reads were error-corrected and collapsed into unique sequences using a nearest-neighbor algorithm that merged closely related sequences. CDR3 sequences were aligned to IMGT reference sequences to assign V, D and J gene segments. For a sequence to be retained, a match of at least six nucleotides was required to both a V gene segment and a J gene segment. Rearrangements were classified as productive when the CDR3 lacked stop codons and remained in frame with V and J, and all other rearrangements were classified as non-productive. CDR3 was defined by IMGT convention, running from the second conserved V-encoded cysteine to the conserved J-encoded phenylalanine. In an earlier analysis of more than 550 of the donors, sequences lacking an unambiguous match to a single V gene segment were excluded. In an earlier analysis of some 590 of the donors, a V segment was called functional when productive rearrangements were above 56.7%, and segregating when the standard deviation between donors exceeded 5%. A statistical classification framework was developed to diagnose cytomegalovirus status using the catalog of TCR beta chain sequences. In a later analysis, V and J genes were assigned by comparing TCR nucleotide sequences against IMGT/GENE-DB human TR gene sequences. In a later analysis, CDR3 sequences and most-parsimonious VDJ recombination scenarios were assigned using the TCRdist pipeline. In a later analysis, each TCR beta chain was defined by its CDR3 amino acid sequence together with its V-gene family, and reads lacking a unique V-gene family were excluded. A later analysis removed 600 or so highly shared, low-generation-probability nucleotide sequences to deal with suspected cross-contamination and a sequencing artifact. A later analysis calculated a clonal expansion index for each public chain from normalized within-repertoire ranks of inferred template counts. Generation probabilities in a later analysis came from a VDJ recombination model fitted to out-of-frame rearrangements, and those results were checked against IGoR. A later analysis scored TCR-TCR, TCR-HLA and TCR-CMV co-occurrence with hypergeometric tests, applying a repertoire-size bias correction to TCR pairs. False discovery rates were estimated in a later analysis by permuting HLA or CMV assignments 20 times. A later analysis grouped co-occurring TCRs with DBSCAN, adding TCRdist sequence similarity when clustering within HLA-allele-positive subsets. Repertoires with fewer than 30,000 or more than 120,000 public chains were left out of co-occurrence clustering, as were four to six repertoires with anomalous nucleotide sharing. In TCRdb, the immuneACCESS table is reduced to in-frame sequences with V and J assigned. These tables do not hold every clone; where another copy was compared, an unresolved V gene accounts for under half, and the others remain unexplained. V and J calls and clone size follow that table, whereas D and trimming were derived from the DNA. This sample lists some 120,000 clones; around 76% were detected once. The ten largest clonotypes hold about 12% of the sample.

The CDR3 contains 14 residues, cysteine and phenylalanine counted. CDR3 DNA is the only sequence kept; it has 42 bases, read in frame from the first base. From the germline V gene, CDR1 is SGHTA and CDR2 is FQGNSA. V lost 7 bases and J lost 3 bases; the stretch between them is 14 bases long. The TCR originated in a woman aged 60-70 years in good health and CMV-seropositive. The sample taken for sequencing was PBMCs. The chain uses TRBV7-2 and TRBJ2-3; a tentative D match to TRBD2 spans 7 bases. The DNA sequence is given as TGTGCCAGCACCTACGGGGGGCCGACAGATACGCAGTATTTT. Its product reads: CASTYGGPTDTQYF. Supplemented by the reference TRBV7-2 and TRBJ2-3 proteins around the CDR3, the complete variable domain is GAGVSQSPSNKVTEKGKDVELRCDPISGHTALYWYRQSLGQGLEFLIYFQGNSAPDKSGLPSDRFSAERTGGSVSTLTIQRTQQEDSAVYLCASTYGGPTDTQYFGPGTRLTVL.